The sample holds many counts of the clone carrying this T cell receptor (beta chain). Its antigen remains unknown. Trimming took 5 bases from V and 5 from J, leaving 16 bases between them. Per the germline V gene, CDR1 is SEHNR and CDR2 is FQNEAQ (reference sequence). The CDR3 is 14 residues long. The data stem from a study of regulatory T cells in long-lasting Graves disease. General study results and limits: Authors noted too few samples as a limitation. The researchers studied only peripheral blood, not thyroid tissue.

Time point specified: newly diagnosed GD, antithyroid drugs for less than 3 months. PBMC RNA served as the TCR library source. Combining iRepertoire HTBI primers with Arm-PCR of CDR3 regions, the authors built TCR beta libraries. TCRdb called the multiplex PCR reads again in MiXCR, with one record for every CDR3 protein. This sample carries about 440,000 distinct CDR3 sequences, around 14% of them seen once, and the ten largest clones take over 15%. Another study also made use of these data, one on T cells in Graves' hyperthyroidism and ophthalmopathy. According to that study: Researchers found most expanded thyroid clonotypes above 0.001 in blood as well.

The chain employs TRBV7-9 and TRBJ2-7; tentatively, D is TRBD1 (5 bases). This receptor was obtained from a woman aged 25-40 years with Graves disease. The sequenced sample was peripheral blood mononuclear cells (PBMCs), obtained at new diagnosis, from a patient treated with antithyroid drugs. The CDR3 DNA sequence: TGTGCCAGCAGCCTAGATCCAGGGTACCACGAGCAGTACTTC. Protein: CASSLDPGYHEQYF.